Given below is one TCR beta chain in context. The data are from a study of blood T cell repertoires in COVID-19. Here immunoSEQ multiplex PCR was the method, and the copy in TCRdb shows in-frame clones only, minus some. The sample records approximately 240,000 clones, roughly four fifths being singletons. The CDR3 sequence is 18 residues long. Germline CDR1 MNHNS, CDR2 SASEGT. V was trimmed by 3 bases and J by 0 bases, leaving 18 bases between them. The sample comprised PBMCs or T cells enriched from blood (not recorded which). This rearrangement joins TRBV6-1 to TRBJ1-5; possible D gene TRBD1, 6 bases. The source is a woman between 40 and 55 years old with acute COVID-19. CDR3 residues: CASSDRDTDWSSNQPQHF. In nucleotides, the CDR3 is TGTGCCAGCAGTGATAGGGACACGGATTGGAGTAGCAATCAGCCCCAGCATTTT.